Listed below are T cell receptor beta chains from one sample, sequenced in a study of T cells in Graves' hyperthyroidism and ophthalmopathy. One entry per CDR3 protein, called by TCRdb with MiXCR from the multiplex PCR reads. This sample has about 260,000 distinct CDR3 sequences; about 20% occur once, and the top ten carry around 65%. What was sequenced was blood. These receptors all come from a man in his thirties or forties with Graves' ophthalmopathy. CDR3s include the opening cysteine and the closing phenylalanine or tryptophan. D genes are given only for firm matches.

len | d_gene | v_gene | CDR3aa
13 | TRBD2 | TRBV6-1 | CASSSGPGLAQYF
14 | - | TRBV7-2 | CASTAGSRTYEQYF
19 | TRBD1 | TRBV20-1 | CSARDYLPGQGGFGTEAFF
16 | - | TRBV2 | CASSEYRELAKNIQYF
16 | - | TRBV28 | CASSLSGQPTYYEQYF
14 | - | TRBV5-1 | CASSYRDGQETQYF
14 | - | TRBV28 | CASSLGRGQKTQYF
16 | TRBD1 | TRBV24-1 | CATSDPRGGGDQPQHF
13 | TRBD1 | TRBV28 | CASSLPGTDEAFF
14 | - | TRBV10-3 | CAISPDIGAYEQYF
13 | - | TRBV12-3/TRBV12-4 | CASRGPVNTEAFF
11 | - | TRBV20-1 | CSVQVNTEAFF
14 | - | TRBV20-1 | CSAKSDLGDTEAFF
15 | - | TRBV6-1 | CASRRQGPNTGELFF
15 | - | TRBV5-1 | CASSLATRGDTEAFF
14 | - | TRBV20-1 | CSARDPGFDYEQYF
14 | - | TRBV5-4 | CASSYRDGLYEQYF
12 | TRBD1 | TRBV18 | CASSTGEETQYF
13 | - | TRBV4-2 | CASSQIRGYEQFF
16 | - | TRBV5-1 | CASSLAARSSYNEQFF
11 | - | TRBV12-3/TRBV12-4 | CASTNRAEAFF
18 | - | TRBV3-1 | CASSQVSPSDTSYNEQFF
16 | - | TRBV9 | CASSGSRQGLNYEQYF
13 | - | TRBV7-3 | CASSLTPLGTQYF
19 | TRBD1 | TRBV6-1 | CASRSHGTGEGRDRNEQFF
15 | TRBD2 | TRBV7-9 | CASSSGTSRYSEQYF
16 | TRBD1 | TRBV6-1 | CASSDGTGPSNQPQHF
15 | TRBD1 | TRBV9 | CASSVGGGQGYGYTF
15 | - | TRBV4-2 | CASSPLRGTGNTIYF